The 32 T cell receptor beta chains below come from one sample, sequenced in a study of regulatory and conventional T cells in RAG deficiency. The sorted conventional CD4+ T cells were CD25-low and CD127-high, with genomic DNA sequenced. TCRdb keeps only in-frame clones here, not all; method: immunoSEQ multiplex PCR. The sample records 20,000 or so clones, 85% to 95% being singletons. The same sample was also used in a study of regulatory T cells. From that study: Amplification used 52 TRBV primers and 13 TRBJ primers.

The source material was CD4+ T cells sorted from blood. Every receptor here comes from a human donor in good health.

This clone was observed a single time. The CDR3: CATRENTEAFF. DNA for the CDR3: TGTGCCACCCGGGAGAACACTGAAGCTTTCTTT. The chain joins TRBV10-3 to TRBJ1-1; D is unclear. The CDR3 loop spans 11 amino acids. Trimming shortened V by 10 bases and J by 1 base, and 7 bases separated the two germline ends. Germline loops: CDR1 ENHRY, CDR2 SYGVKD.

The chain's CDR3 is CASSLALGLAGDYEQYF. The CDR3 coding sequence is TGCGCCAGCAGCTTGGCCTTAGGGCTAGCGGGAGACTACGAGCAGTACTTC. The chain employs TRBV5-1 and TRBJ2-7; 10 bases map to TRBD2. Looked up from germline, CDR1 is SGHRS and CDR2 is YFSETQ. The length of the CDR3 is 17 residues. The V and J ends lost 0 bases and 3 bases, in that order; junction bases with no gene match: 9.

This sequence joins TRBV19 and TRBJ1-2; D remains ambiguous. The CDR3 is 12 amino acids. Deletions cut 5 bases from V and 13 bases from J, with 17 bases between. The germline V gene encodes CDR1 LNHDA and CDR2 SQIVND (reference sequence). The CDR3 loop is CASSASGTPVTF. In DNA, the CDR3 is TGTGCCAGTAGTGCTTCGGGCACCCCGGTCACCTTC.

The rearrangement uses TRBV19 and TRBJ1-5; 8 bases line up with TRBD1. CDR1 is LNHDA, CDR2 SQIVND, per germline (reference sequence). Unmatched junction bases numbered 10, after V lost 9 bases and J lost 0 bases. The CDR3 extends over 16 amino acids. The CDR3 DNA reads TGTGCCAGAACGGGGGACAGGTCAGCTAGCAATCAGCCCCAGCATTTT. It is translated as CARTGDRSASNQPQHF.

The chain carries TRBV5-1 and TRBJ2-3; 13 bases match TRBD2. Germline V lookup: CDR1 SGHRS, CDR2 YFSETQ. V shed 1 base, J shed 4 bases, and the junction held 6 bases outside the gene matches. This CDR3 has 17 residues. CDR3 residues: CASSLWGTSGISDTQYF. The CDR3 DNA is TGCGCCAGCAGCTTGTGGGGGACTAGCGGGATTTCAGATACGCAGTATTTT.

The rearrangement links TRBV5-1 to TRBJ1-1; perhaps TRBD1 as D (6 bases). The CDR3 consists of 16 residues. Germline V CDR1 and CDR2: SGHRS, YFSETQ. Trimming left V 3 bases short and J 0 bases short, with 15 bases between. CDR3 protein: CASSSRGPTMNTEAFF. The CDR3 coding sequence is TGCGCCAGCAGCTCCAGGGGCCCAACTATGAACACTGAAGCTTTCTTT.

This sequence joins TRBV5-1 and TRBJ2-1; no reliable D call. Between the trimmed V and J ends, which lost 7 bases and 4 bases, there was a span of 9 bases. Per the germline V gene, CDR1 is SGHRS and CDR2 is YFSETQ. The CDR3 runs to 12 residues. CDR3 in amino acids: CASQDGYNEQFF. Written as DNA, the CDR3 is TGCGCCAGCCAGGACGGGTACAATGAGCAGTTCTTC.

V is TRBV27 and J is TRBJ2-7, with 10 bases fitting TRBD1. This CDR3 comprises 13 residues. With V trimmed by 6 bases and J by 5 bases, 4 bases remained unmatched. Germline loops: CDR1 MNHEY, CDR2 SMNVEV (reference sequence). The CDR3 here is CASRRTGGNEQYF. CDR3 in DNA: TGTGCCAGCAGGAGGACAGGGGGAAACGAGCAGTACTTC.

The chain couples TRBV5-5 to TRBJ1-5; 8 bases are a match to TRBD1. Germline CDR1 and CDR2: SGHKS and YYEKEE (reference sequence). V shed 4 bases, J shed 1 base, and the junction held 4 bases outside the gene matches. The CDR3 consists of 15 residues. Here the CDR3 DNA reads TGTGCCAGCAGCGACAGGACAGGGAGCAATCAGCCCCAGCATTTT. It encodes CASSDRTGSNQPQHF.

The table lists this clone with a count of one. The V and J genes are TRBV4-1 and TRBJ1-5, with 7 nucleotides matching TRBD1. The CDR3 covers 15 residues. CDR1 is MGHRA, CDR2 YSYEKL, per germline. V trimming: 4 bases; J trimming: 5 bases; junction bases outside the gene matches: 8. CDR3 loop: CASSRQFQGDQPQHF. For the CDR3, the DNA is TGCGCCAGCAGCCGACAGTTCCAGGGGGATCAGCCCCAGCATTTT.

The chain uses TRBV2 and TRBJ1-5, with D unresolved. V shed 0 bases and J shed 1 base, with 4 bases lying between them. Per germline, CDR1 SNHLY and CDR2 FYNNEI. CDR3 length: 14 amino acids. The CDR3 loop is CASSEASSNQPQHF. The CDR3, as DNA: TGTGCCAGCAGTGAAGCATCCAGCAATCAGCCCCAGCATTTT.

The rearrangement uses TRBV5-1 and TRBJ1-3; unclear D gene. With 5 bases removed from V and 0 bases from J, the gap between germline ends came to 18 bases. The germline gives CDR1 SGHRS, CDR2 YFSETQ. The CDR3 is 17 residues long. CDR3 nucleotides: TGCGCCAGCAGTCCCGGGCAGACGCCTTACTCTGGAAACACCATATATTTT. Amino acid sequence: CASSPGQTPYSGNTIYF. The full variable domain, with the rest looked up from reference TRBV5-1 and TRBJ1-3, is KAGVTQTPRYLIKTRGQQVTLSCSPISGHRSVSWYQQTPGQGLQFLFEYFSETQRNKGNFPGRFSGRQFSNSRSEMNVSTLELGDSALYLCASSPGQTPYSGNTIYFGEGSWLTVV.

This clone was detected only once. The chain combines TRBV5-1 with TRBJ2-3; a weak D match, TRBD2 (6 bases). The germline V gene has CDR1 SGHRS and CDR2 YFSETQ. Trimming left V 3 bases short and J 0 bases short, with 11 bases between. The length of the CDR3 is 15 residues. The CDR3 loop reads CASSWGLASTDTQYF. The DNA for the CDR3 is TGCGCCAGCAGCTGGGGACTCGCTAGCACAGATACGCAGTATTTT.

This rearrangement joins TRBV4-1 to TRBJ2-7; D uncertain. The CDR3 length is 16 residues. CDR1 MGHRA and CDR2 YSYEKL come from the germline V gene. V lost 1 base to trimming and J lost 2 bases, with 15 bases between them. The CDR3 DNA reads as TGCGCCAGCAGCCAAGGGGCGGTGGCTCGGCCCTACGAGCAGTACTTC. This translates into CASSQGAVARPYEQYF.

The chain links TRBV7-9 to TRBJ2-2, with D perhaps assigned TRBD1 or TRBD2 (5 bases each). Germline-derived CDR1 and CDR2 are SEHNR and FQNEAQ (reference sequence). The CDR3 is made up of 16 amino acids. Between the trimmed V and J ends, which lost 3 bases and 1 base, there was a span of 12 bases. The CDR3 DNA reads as TGTGCCAGCAGCTTGGGACCTGGGGGGAACACCGGGGAGCTGTTTTTT. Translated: CASSLGPGGNTGELFF.

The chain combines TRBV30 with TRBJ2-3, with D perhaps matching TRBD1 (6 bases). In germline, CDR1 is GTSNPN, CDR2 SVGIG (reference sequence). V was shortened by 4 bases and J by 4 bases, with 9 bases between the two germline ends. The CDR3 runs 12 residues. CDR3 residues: CAWNTGPDTQYF. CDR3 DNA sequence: TGTGCCTGGAATACAGGGCCAGATACGCAGTATTTT.

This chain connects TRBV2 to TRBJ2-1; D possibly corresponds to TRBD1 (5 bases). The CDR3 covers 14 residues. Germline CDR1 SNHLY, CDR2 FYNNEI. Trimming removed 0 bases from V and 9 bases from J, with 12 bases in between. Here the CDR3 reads CASSEAAGYSEQFF. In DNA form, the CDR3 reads TGTGCCAGCAGTGAAGCCGCAGGGTATAGTGAGCAGTTCTTC.

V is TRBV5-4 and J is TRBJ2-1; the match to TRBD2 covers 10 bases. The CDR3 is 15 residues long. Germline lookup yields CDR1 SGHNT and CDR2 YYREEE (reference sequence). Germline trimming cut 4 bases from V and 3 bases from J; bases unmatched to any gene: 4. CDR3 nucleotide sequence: TGTGCCAGCAGCGCCTTAGCGGGGGGCTACAATGAGCAGTTCTTC. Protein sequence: CASSALAGGYNEQFF.

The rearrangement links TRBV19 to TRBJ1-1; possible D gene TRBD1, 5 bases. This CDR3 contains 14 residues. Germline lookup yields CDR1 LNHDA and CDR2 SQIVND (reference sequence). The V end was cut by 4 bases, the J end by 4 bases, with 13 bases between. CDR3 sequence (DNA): TGTGCCAGTAGTACCCCAGGGCTGGGCACTGAAGCTTTCTTT. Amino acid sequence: CASSTPGLGTEAFF.

In nucleotides, the CDR3 is TGTGCCAGCACCAGGGACCGCAATGAGCAGTTCTTC. Translated: CASTRDRNEQFF. The V call is TRBV7-9, the J call TRBJ2-1; either TRBD1 or TRBD2 may supply D (5 bases each). This CDR3 has 12 amino acids. V was shortened by 7 bases and J by 6 bases, with 10 bases between the two germline ends. Germline V gene data show CDR1 as SEHNR and CDR2 as FQNEAQ (reference sequence).

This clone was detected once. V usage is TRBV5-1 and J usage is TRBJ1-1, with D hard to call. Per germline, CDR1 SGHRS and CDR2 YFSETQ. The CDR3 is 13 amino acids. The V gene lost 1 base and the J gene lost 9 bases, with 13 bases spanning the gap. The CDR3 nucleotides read TGCGCCAGCAGCTTGCAAGGGAGAACTAAAGCTTTCTTT. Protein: CASSLQGRTKAFF.

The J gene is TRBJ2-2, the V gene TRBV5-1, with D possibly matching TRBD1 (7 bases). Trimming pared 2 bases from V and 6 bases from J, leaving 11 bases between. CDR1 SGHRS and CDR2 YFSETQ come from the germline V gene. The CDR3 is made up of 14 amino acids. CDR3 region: CASSFTGEAGELFF. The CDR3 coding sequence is TGCGCCAGCAGCTTTACAGGGGAGGCCGGGGAGCTGTTTTTT.

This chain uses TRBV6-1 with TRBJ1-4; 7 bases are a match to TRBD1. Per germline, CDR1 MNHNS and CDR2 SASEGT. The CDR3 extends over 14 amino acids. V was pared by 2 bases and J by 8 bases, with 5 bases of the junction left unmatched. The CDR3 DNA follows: TGTGCCAGCAGTGAACCAGGGGGGAACGAAAAACTGTTTTTT. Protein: CASSEPGGNEKLFF.

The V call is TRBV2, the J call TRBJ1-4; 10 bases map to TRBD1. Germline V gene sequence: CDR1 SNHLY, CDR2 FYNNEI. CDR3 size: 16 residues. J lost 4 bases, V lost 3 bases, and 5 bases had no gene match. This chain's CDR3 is CASSDYGTGDNEKLFF. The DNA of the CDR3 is TGTGCCAGCAGTGATTATGGGACAGGGGATAATGAAAAACTGTTTTTT.

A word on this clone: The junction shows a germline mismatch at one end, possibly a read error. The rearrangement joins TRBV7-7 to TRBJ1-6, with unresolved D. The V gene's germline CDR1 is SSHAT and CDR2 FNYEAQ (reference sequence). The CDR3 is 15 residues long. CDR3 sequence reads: CASNVSGRYNSPLHF. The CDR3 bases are TGTGCTAGCAACGTCTCGGGCCGGTATAATTCACCCCTCCACTTT.

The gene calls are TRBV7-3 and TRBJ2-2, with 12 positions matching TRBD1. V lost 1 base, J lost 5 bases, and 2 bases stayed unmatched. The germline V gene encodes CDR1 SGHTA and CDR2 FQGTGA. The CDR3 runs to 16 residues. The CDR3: CASSLMGQGATGELFF. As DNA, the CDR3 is TGTGCCAGCAGCTTAATGGGACAGGGGGCAACCGGGGAGCTGTTTTTT.

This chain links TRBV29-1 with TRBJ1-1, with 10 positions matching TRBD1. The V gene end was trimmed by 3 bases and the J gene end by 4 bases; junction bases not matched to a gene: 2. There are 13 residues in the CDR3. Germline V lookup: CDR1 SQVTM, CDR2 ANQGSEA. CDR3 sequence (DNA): TGCAGCGTTGAGAGGACAGGGGGCACTGAAGCTTTCTTT. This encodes CSVERTGGTEAFF.

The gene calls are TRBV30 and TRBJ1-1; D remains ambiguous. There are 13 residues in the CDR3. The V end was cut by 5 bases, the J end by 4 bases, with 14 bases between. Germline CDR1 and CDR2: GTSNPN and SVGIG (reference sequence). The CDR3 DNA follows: TGTGCCTGGTCTACTTATGGGAGCACTGAAGCTTTCTTT. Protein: CAWSTYGSTEAFF.

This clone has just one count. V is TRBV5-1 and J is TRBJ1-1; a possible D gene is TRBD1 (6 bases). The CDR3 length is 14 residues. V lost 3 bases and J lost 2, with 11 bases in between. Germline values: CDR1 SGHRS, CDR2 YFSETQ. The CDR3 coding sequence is TGCGCCAGCAGCTCGGACAGCCCAAACACTGAAGCTTTCTTT. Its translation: CASSSDSPNTEAFF.

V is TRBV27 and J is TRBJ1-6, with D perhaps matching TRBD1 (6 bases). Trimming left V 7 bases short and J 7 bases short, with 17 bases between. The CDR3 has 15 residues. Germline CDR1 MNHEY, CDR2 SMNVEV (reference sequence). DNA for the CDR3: TGTGCCAGCACCACCCTTCCGAGGGGGAATTCACCCCTCCACTTT. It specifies CASTTLPRGNSPLHF.

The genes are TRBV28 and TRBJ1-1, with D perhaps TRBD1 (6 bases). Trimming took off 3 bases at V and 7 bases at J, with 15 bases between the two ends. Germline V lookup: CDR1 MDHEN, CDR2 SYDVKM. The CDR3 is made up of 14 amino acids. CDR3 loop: CASSLGGPLGEAFF. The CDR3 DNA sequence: TGTGCCAGCAGTTTGGGGGGGCCGCTGGGTGAAGCTTTCTTT.

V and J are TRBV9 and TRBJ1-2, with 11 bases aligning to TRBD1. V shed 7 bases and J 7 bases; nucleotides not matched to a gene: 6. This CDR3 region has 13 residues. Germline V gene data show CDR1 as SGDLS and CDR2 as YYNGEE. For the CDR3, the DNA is TGTGCCAGCGGACAGGGGGCAAGTGGTGGCTACACCTTC. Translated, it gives CASGQGASGGYTF.